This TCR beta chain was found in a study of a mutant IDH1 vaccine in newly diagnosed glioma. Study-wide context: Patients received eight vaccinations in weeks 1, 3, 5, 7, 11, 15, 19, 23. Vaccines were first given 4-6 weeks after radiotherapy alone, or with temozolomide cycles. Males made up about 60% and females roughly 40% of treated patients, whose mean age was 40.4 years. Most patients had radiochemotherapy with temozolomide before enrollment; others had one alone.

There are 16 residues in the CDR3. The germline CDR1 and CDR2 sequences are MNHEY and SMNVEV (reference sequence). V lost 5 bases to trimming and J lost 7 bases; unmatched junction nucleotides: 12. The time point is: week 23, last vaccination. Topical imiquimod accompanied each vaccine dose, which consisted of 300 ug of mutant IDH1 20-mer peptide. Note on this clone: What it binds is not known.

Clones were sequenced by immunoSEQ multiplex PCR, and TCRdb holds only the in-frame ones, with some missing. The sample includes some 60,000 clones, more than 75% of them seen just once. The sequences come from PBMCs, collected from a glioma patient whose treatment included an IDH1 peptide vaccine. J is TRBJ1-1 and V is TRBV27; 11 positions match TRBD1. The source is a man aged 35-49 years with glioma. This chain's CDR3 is CASSTPGQGGLNEAFF. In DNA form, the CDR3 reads TGTGCCAGCAGTACTCCGGGACAGGGGGGCCTTAATGAAGCTTTCTTT.